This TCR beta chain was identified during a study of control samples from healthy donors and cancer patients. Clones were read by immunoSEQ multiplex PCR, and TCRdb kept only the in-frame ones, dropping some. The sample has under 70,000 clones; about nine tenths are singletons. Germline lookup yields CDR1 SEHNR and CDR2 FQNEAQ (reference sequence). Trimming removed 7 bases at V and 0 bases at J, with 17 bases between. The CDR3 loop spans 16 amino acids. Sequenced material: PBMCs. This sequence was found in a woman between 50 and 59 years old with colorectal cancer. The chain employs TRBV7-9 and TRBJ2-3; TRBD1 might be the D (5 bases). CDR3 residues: CASTPTGRESTDTQYF. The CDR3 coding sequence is TGTGCCAGCACCCCTACGGGCAGGGAAAGCACAGATACGCAGTATTTT. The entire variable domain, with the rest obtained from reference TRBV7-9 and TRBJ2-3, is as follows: DTGVSQNPRHKITKRGQNVTFRCDPISEHNRLYWYRQTLGQGPEFLTYFQNEAQLEKSRLLSDRFSAERPKGSFSTLEIQRTEQGDSAMYLCASTPTGRESTDTQYFGPGTRLTVL.